A selection of T cell receptor beta chains follows, all from one sample in a study of blood T cell repertoires in COVID-19. Profiling relied on immunoSEQ multiplex PCR, and the TCRdb table lists in-frame clones only, not all of them. The sample records under 200,000 clones, around 80% being singletons. Sequenced sample: peripheral blood. These receptors all come from a man aged 55 to 70 with acute or convalescent COVID-19. Both conserved end residues are trimmed from each CDR3. Some rows mark clone size as missing; the rest say once, few, many or name a class of expanded clone.

>TRBJ2-5|-|TRBV10-3
AISEGRAETQY
>TRBJ1-5|once|TRBV19
ASRRRGSQPQH
>TRBJ1-6|-|TRBV5-4
ASTSGGGSPLH
>TRBJ2-1|-|TRBV19
ASSSSGVAYNEQF
>TRBJ1-5|-|TRBV24-1
ATSPTGSDQPQH
>TRBJ2-5|-|TRBV25-1
ASSESAKETQY
>TRBJ2-5|few|TRBV6-5
ASSYDGGLPETQY
>TRBJ2-1|-|TRBV23-1
ASSPLRERNEQF
>TRBJ2-3|-|TRBV7-2
ASSYGTSGSQYTQY
>TRBJ1-5|-|TRBV3-1/TRBV3-2
ASSQEPVNQPQH
>TRBJ2-3|-|TRBV19
ASSDLWGLAGTSTDTQY
>TRBJ1-6|few|TRBV2
ASSAGFDSPLH
>TRBJ1-1|-|TRBV10-3
AISGAEYGAF
>TRBJ1-2|-|TRBV9
ASSPTPGQEGYT
>TRBJ1-1|-|TRBV11-2
ASSLASGANTEAF
>TRBJ1-2|-|TRBV30
AWTRQGGGYT
>TRBJ1-3|-|TRBV9
ASSPRVGNTIY
>TRBJ2-1|-|TRBV2
ASKRTGVRNEQF
>TRBJ1-1|once|TRBV2
ASSRQGEIAEAF
>TRBJ2-5|-|TRBV5-5
ASSLAGLGETQY
>TRBJ1-5|few|TRBV18
ASSRIQGGNQPQH
>TRBJ2-1|-|TRBV4-1
ASSQQPRSFDEQF
>TRBJ1-3|many|TRBV12-3/TRBV12-4
ASSQRGNTIY
>TRBJ1-5|-|TRBV27
ASSSLDSKNQPQH
>TRBJ2-7|-|TRBV12-3/TRBV12-4
ASSLRQDEQY
>TRBJ1-2|few|TRBV10-3
AIMTRGTGRNYGYT
>TRBJ1-2|few|TRBV25-1
ASSEGERGQYT
>TRBJ2-1|-|TRBV6-4
ASSAGSRGLNEQF
>TRBJ1-1|-|TRBV2
ASSLDRAFEAF
>TRBJ2-4|-|TRBV7-9
ASSLAVGLGNIQY
>TRBJ2-3|-|TRBV6-5
ASRGRGLRTDTQY
>TRBJ2-7|-|TRBV19
ASSMGLAGGRTEQY
>TRBJ1-2|-|TRBV7-9
ASNSLQGARGYT
>TRBJ2-5|-|TRBV5-1
ASSSTGNFQETQY
>TRBJ1-3|-|TRBV6-2/TRBV6-3
ASSYSTRDSASGNTIY
>TRBJ2-2|few|TRBV4-2
ASSQDVGNTGELF
>TRBJ2-3|-|TRBV7-2
ASSLAGVTQY
>TRBJ1-4|-|TRBV5-1
ASSLTGRSLFEEKLF
>TRBJ2-7|-|TRBV21-1
ASSKDRGQYSSYEQY
>TRBJ1-5|-|TRBV27
ASSSTGYNQPQH
>TRBJ2-1|-|TRBV5-1
ASSPGLRGIPNEQF
>TRBJ1-5|-|TRBV15
ATSSRQGSVQPQH
>TRBJ2-5|-|TRBV5-1
ASSLAPLSTQY
>TRBJ2-1|few|TRBV12-3/TRBV12-4
ASSWAFNEQF
>TRBJ2-7|-|TRBV5-4
ASSLPLSYEQY
>TRBJ1-5|-|TRBV5-8
ASGRDSNQPQH
>TRBJ1-6|few|TRBV6-5
ASSYTGGQTPLH
>TRBJ2-2|-|TRBV6-1
ASSERGWDFNTGELF
>TRBJ2-3|-|TRBV5-1
ASSLAGDIRTDTQY
>TRBJ1-5|-|TRBV6-1
ASRPRQGGNQPQH
>TRBJ1-2|-|TRBV7-3
ASSPWGGSNYGYT
>TRBJ2-1|-|TRBV19
ASSMTVPPYNEQF
>TRBJ1-2|once|TRBV19
ASSRDRTLDGYT
>TRBJ2-1|-|TRBV4-2
ASSHGRLADNEQF
>TRBJ2-5|-|TRBV19
ASSPPIGTGLETQY
>TRBJ2-4|-|TRBV6-5
ASSSAGVGIQY
>TRBJ1-5|few|TRBV29-1
SVQLQGNQPQH